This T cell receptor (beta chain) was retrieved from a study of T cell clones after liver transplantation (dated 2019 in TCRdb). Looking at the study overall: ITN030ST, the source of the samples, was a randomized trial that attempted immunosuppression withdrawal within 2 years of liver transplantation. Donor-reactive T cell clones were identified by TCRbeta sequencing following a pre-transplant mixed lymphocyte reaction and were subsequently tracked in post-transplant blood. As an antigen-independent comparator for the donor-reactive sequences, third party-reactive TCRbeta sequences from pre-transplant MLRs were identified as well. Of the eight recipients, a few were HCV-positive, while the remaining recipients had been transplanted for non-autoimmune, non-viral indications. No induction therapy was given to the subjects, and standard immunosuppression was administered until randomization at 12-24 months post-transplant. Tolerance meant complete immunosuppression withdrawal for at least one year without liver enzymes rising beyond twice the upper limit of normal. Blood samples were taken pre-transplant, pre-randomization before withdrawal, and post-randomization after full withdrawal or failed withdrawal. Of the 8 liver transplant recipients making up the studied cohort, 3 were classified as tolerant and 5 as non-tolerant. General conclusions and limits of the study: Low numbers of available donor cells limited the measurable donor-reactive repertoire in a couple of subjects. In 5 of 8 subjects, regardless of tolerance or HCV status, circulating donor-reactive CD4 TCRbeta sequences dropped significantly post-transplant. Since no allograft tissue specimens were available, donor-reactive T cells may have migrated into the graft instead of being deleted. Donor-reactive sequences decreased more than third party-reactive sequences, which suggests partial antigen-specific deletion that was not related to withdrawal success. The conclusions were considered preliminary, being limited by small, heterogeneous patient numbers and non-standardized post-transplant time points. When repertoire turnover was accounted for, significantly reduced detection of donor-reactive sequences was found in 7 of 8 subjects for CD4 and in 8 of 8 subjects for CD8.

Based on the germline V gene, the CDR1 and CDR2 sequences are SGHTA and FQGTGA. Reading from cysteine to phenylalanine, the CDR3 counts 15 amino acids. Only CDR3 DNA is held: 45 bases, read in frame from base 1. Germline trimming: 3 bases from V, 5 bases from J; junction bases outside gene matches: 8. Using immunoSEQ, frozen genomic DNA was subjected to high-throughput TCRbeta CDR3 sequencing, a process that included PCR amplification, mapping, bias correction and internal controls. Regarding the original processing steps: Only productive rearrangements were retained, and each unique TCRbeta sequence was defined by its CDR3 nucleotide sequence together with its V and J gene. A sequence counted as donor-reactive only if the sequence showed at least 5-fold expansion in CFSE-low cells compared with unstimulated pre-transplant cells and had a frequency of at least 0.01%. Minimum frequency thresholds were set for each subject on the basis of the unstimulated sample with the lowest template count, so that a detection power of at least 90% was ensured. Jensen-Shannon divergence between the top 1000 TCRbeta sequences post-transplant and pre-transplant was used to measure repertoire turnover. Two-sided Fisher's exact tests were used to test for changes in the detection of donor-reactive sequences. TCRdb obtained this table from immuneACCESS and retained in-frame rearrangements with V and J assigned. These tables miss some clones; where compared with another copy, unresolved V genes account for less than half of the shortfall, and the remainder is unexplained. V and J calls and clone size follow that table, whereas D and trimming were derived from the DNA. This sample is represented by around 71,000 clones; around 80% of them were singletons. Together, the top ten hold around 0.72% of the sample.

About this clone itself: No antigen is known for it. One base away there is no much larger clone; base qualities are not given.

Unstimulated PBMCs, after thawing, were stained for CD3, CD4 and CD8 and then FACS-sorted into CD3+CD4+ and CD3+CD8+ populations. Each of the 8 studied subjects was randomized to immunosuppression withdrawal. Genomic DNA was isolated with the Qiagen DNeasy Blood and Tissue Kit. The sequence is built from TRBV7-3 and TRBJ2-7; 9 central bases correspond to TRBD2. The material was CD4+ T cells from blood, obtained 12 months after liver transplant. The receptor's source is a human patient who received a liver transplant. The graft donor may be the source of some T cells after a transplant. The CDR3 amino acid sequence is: CASSLLAGAIDEQYF. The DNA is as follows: TGTGCCAGCAGCTTGTTAGCGGGAGCAATCGACGAGCAGTACTTC.